This T cell receptor (beta chain) appears in the sequencing data of a study of regulatory T cells in long-lasting Graves disease. Study overall: Duration of antithyroid drug therapy among newly diagnosed Graves' patients was under 3 months.

The V gene's germline CDR1 is ENHRY and CDR2 SYGVKD. Trimming left V 6 bases short and J 6 bases short, with 15 bases between. The CDR3 totals 14 residues. Arm-PCR of CDR3 regions and iRepertoire HTBI primers were used to build TCR beta libraries. TCRdb reprocessed the multiplex PCR reads via MiXCR and lists one record per CDR3 protein. The data show roughly 440,000 distinct CDR3 sequences, about 15% seen once. The sample's time point: newly diagnosed GD, antithyroid drugs for less than 3 months. PBMC RNA served as the TCR library source. This clonotype turned up a few times. These data were likewise used in another study, on T cells in Graves' hyperthyroidism and ophthalmopathy. That investigation notes: During a first-round RT-PCR of the TCR CDR3, the HTBI primer set was used.

This chain links TRBV10-3 with TRBJ2-1, with a possible D match to TRBD1 (5 bases). The source is a woman between 18 and 30 years old with Graves disease. Source: peripheral blood mononuclear cells (PBMCs), taken at new diagnosis, from a patient treated with antithyroid drugs. The CDR3 loop reads CAIRTGLSANEQFF. CDR3 in DNA: TGTGCCATCAGAACAGGTCTGTCCGCCAATGAGCAGTTCTTC.